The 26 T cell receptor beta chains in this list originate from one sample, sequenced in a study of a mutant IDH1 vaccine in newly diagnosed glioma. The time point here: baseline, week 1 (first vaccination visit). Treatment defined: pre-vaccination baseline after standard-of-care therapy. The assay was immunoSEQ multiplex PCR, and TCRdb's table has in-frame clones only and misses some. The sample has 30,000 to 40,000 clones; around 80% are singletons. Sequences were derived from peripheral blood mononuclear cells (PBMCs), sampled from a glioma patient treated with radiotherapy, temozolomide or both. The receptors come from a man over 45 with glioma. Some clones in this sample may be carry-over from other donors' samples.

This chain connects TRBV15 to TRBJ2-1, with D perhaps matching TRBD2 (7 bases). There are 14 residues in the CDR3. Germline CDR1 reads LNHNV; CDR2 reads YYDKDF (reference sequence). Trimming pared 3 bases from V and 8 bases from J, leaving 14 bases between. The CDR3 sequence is CATSRGHRGDEQFF. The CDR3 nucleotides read TGTGCCACCAGCAGGGGACATCGGGGGGATGAGCAGTTCTTC.

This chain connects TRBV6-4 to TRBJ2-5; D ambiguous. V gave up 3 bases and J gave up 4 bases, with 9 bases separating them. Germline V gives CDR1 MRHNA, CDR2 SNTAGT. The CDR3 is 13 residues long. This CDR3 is CASSEMIGETQYF. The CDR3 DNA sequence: TGTGCCAGCAGTGAAATGATTGGAGAGACCCAGTACTTC.

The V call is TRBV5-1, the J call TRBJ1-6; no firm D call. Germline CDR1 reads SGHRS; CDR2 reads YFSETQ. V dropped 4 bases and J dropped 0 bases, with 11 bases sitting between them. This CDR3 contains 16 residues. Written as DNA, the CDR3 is TGCGCCAGCAGCCCTGAGGGTTCCTCCTATAATTCACCCCTCCACTTT. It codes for CASSPEGSSYNSPLHF.

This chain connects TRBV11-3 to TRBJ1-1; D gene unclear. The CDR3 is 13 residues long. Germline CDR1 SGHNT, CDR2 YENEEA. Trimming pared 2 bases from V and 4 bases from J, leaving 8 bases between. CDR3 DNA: TGTGCCAGCAGCTTATTTTGGGGCACTGAAGCTTTCTTT. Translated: CASSLFWGTEAFF.

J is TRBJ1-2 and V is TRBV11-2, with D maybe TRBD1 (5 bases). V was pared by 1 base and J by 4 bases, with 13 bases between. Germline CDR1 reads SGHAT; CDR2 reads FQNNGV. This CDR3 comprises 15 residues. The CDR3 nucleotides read TGTGCCAGCAGCTTAGCGGGGACGGTCCCCTATGGCTACACCTTC. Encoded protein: CASSLAGTVPYGYTF.

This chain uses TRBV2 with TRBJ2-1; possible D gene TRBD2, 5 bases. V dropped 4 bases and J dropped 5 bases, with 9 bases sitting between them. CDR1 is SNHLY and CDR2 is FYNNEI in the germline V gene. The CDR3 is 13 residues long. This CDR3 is CASSVTGNNEQFF. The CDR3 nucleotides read TGTGCCAGCAGTGTGACCGGGAACAATGAGCAGTTCTTC.

Here the CDR3 reads CASSGFNEQFF. For the CDR3, the DNA is TGTGCCAGCAGTGGCTTCAATGAGCAGTTCTTC. The chain recombines TRBV6-1 with TRBJ2-1; D call uncertain. The CDR3 runs 11 residues. V lost 4 bases and J 6 bases, leaving 4 bases between the germline ends. Per the germline V gene, CDR1 is MNHNS and CDR2 is SASEGT.

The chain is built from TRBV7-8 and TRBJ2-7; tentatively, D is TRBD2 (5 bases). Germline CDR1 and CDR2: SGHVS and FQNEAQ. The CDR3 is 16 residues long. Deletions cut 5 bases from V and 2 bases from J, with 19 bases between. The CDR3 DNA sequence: TGTGCCAGCAGCCAGCCGGGGAGAACCCCCCCCTACGAGCAGTACTTC. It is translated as CASSQPGRTPPYEQYF.

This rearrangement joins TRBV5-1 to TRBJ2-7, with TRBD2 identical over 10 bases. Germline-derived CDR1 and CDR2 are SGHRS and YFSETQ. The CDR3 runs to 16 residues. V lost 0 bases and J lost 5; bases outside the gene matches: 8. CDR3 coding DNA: TGCGCCAGCAGCTTGGAGCCTAGCGGGAGCTCTGACGAGCAGTACTTC. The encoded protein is CASSLEPSGSSDEQYF. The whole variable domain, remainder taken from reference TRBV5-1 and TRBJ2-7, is KAGVTQTPRYLIKTRGQQVTLSCSPISGHRSVSWYQQTPGQGLQFLFEYFSETQRNKGNFPGRFSGRQFSNSRSEMNVSTLELGDSALYLCASSLEPSGSSDEQYFGPGTRLTVT.

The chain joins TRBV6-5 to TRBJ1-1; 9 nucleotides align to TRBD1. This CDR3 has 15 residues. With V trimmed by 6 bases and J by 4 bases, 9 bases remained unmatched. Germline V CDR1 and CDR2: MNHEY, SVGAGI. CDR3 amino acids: CASSPDRGSFTEAFF. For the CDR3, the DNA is TGTGCCAGCAGCCCTGACAGGGGGAGTTTCACTGAAGCTTTCTTT.

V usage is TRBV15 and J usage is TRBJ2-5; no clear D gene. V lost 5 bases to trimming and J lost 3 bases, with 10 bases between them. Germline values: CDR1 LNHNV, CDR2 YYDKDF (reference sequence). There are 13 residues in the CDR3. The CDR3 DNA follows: TGTGCCACCAGCCTCAACAAGAAAGAGACCCAGTACTTC. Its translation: CATSLNKKETQYF.

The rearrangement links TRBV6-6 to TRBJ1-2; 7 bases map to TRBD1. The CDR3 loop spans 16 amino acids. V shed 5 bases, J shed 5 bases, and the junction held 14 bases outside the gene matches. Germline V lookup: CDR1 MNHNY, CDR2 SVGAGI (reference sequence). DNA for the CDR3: TGTGCCAGCAGTCTCGGACAGGCGGCTGGGGAGTATGGCTACACCTTC. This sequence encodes CASSLGQAAGEYGYTF.

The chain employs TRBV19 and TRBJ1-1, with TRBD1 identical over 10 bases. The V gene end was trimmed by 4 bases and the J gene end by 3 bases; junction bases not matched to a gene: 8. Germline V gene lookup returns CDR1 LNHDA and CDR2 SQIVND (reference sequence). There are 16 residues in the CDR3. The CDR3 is CASSTGTGDVYTEAFF. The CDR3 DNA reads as TGTGCCAGTAGTACCGGGACAGGGGATGTGTACACTGAAGCTTTCTTT.

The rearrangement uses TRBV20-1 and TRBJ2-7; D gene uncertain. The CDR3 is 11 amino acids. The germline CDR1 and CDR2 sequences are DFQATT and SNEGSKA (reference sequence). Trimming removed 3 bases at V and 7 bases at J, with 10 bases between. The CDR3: CSASASREQYF. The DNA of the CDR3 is TGCAGTGCTAGCGCCTCCAGAGAGCAGTACTTC.

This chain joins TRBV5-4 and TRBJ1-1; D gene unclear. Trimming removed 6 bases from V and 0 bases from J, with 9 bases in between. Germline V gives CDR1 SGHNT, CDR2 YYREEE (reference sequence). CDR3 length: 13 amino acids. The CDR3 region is CASNSQMNTEAFF. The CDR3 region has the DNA TGTGCCAGCAACAGTCAGATGAACACTGAAGCTTTCTTT.

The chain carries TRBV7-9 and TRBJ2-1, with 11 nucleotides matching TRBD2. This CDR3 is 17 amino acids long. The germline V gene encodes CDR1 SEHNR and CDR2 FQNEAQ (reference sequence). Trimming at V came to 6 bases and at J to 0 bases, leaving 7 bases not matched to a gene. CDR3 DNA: TGTGCCAGCAGGCAAGGAACTAGCGGGAGCTCCTACAATGAGCAGTTCTTC. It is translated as CASRQGTSGSSYNEQFF.

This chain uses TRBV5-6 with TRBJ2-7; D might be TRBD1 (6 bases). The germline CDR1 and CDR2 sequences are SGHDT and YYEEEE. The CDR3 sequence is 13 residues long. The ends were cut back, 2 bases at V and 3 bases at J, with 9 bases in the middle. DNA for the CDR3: TGTGCCAGCAGCTTTTGGACAGACTACGAGCAGTACTTC. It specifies CASSFWTDYEQYF.

The DNA of the CDR3 is TGCGCCAGCAGCTTGGAGTCGACGGTGGAGACCCAGTACTTC. This codes for CASSLESTVETQYF. The rearrangement joins TRBV5-1 to TRBJ2-5, with D unclear. This CDR3 region has 14 residues. The germline V gene encodes CDR1 SGHRS and CDR2 YFSETQ. V was clipped by 0 bases and J by 5 bases, with 11 bases between them.

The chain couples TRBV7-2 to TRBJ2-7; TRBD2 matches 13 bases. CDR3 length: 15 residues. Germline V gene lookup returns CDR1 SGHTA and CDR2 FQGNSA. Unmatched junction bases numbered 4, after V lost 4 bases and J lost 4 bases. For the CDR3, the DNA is TGTGCCAGCAGCTCGACTAGCGGGAGGAGTTACGAGCAGTACTTC. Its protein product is CASSSTSGRSYEQYF.

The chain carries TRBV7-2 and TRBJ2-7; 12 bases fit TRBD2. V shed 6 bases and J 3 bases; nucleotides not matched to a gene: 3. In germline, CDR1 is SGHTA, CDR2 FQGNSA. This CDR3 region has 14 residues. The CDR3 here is CASSPTSGGYEQYF. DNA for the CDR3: TGTGCCAGCAGTCCGACTAGCGGGGGCTACGAGCAGTACTTC.

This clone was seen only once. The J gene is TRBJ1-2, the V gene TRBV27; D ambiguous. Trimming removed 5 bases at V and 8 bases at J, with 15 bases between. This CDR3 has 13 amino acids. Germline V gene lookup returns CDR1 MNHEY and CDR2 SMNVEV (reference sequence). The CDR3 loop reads CASSAPGKNGYTF. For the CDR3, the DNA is TGTGCCAGCAGTGCTCCCGGGAAAAACGGCTACACCTTC.

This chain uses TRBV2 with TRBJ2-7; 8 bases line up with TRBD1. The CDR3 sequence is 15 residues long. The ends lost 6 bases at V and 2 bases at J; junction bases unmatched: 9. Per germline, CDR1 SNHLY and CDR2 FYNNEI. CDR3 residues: CASRKRDRITYEQYF. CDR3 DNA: TGTGCCAGCAGAAAAAGGGACAGGATAACCTACGAGCAGTACTTC.

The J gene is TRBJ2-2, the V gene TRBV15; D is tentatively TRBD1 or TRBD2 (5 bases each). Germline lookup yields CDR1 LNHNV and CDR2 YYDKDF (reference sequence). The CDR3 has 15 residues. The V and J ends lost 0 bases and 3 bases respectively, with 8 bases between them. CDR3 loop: CATSREGTDTGELFF. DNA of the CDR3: TGTGCCACCAGCAGAGAAGGGACGGACACCGGGGAGCTGTTTTTT.

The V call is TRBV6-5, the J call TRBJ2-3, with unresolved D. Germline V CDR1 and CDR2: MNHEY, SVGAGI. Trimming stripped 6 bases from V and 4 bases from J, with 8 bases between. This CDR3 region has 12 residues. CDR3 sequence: CASSRASDTQYF. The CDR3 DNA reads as TGTGCCAGCAGCCGCGCTTCAGATACGCAGTATTTT.

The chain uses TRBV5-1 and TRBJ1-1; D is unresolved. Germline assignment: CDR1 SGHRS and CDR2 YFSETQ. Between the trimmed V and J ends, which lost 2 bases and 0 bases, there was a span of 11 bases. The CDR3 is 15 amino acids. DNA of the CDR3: TGCGCCAGCAGCTTTTCTCCAGGCATGAACACTGAAGCTTTCTTT. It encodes CASSFSPGMNTEAFF.

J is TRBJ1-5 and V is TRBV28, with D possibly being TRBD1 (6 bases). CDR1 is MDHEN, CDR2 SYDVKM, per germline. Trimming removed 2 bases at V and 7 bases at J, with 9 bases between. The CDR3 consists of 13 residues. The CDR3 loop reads CASSLPGAQPQHF. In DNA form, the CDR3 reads TGTGCCAGCAGTTTACCGGGGGCCCAGCCCCAGCATTTT.